One and the same sample provided the 17 T cell receptor beta chains below, sequenced in a study of OX40 agonist ivuxolimab in advanced cancers. This table comes from immunoSEQ multiplex PCR, and its TCRdb copy is limited to in-frame clones, with some not included. The profile shows over 70,000 clones, roughly 91% of them singletons. The sequenced sample was CD4+ or CD8+ T cells sorted from blood, obtained in a trial of the OX40 agonist ivuxolimab. These TCRs come from an adult with an advanced solid tumor such as melanoma, head and neck, liver or kidney cancer.

This rearrangement joins TRBV27 to TRBJ2-7, with D possibly TRBD2 on 5 matching bases. Per germline, CDR1 MNHEY and CDR2 SMNVEV (reference sequence). The CDR3 covers 15 residues. V lost 7 bases to trimming and J lost 6 bases, with 22 bases between them. CDR3 sequence reads: CASTTLAEDSPEQYF. In DNA, the CDR3 is TGTGCCAGCACTACCCTGGCCGAGGACTCCCCCGAGCAGTACTTC.

To note about this clone: The junction does not match germline at one end; this may be a read error. The V call is TRBV12-5, the J call TRBJ2-2, with TRBD2 identical over 12 bases. The V gene's germline CDR1 is LGHNT and CDR2 FRNRAP. The CDR3 is 17 residues long. CDR3 in amino acids: CASGFLAGGPNAGELFF. The DNA of the CDR3 is TGTGCTAGTGGTTTCCTAGCGGGAGGGCCGAACGCCGGGGAGCTGTTTTTT.

The gene calls are TRBV2 and TRBJ2-7; weak D call: TRBD1 (6 bases). The CDR3 loop spans 13 amino acids. The germline V and J ends were trimmed by 3 bases and 1 base, with 7 bases remaining between them. CDR1 and CDR2 (germline): SNHLY, FYNNEI. Here the CDR3 reads CASSDGQSYEQYF. Written as DNA, the CDR3 is TGTGCCAGCAGTGATGGACAGTCCTACGAGCAGTACTTC.

The chain employs TRBV5-1 and TRBJ2-1; no reliable D call. Trimming left V 0 bases short and J 10 bases short, with 5 bases between. The CDR3 consists of 11 residues. CDR1 is SGHRS and CDR2 is YFSETQ in the germline V gene. The CDR3 reads CASSLGAEQFF. The CDR3 DNA sequence: TGCGCCAGCAGCTTGGGCGCGGAGCAGTTCTTC.

V and J are TRBV29-1 and TRBJ2-1, with 11 bases fitting TRBD2. The CDR3 sequence is 14 residues long. Germline CDR1 reads SQVTM; CDR2 reads ANQGSEA. Losses at the gene ends were 4 bases for V and 7 bases for J; bases not matched to a gene: 6. The CDR3 reads CSVGGLAAGNEQFF. Written as DNA, the CDR3 is TGCAGCGTTGGGGGACTAGCGGCAGGGAATGAGCAGTTCTTC.

The V gene is TRBV2, the J gene TRBJ1-3; D unresolved. The V end lost 3 bases, the J end lost 4 bases, and 10 bases lay between the germline ends. The germline V gene has CDR1 SNHLY and CDR2 FYNNEI. This CDR3 spans 14 amino acids. The CDR3: CASSDGLSGNTIYF. The CDR3 region has the DNA TGTGCCAGCAGTGATGGATTATCCGGAAACACCATATATTTT.

The chain joins TRBV7-9 to TRBJ2-2; D remains ambiguous. Germline CDR1 and CDR2: SEHNR and FQNEAQ (reference sequence). This CDR3 is built from 16 residues. Trimming removed 5 bases from V and 1 base from J, with 14 bases in between. The CDR3 nucleotides are TGTGCCAGCAGCCCGGTGACGGCCGAGAACACCGGGGAGCTGTTTTTT. Its protein is CASSPVTAENTGELFF.

This clone has just one count. This rearrangement joins TRBV4-1 to TRBJ2-4; no clear D gene. The germline gives CDR1 MGHRA, CDR2 YSYEKL. V was shortened by 4 bases and J by 2 bases, with 6 bases between the two germline ends. The CDR3 sequence is 13 residues long. CDR3 bases: TGCGCCAGCAGCCCCGGGTCCAAAAACATTCAGTACTTC. This translates into CASSPGSKNIQYF.

This clone was detected only once. The chain carries TRBV28 and TRBJ2-2; weak D call: TRBD2 (6 bases). Germline CDR1 and CDR2: MDHEN and SYDVKM. This CDR3 has 15 residues. V lost 3 bases and J lost 5, with 13 bases in between. This CDR3 reads CASSLTGVGTGELFF. CDR3 bases: TGTGCCAGCAGTTTGACGGGGGTGGGAACCGGGGAGCTGTTTTTT.

The CDR3: CASSLEGLAYNEQFF. DNA for the CDR3: TGTGCCAGCAGCTTGGAGGGACTAGCGTACAATGAGCAGTTCTTC. V and J are TRBV5-4 and TRBJ2-1, with 10 positions matching TRBD2. From germline, CDR1 is SGHNT and CDR2 YYREEE (reference sequence). V lost 0 bases and J lost 4; bases outside the gene matches: 1. This CDR3 comprises 15 residues.

Only one count was recorded for this clone. The V and J genes are TRBV4-2 and TRBJ1-2; no clear D. V lost 0 bases and J 4 bases, leaving 21 bases between the germline ends. Germline values: CDR1 LGHNA, CDR2 YNFKEQ. The CDR3 runs 18 residues. This CDR3 reads CASSQDLWIGESRYGYTF. The CDR3 bases are TGTGCCAGCAGCCAAGATTTATGGATCGGGGAATCTCGCTATGGCTACACCTTC.

The rearrangement uses TRBV4-3 and TRBJ2-7; 11 bases fit TRBD1. CDR3 size: 15 residues. The V gene's germline CDR1 is LGHNA and CDR2 YSLEER. Trimming at V came to 4 bases and at J to 3 bases, leaving 5 bases not matched to a gene. The CDR3 nucleotides read TGCGCCAGCAGCCCGTCCGGGACAGGGGGCTACGAGCAGTACTTC. Translation: CASSPSGTGGYEQYF.

The chain recombines TRBV4-3 with TRBJ2-1; 12 nucleotides line up with TRBD2. CDR3 length equals 15 residues. The germline CDR1 and CDR2 sequences are LGHNA and YSLEER. The junction had 6 bases not matched to a gene; V was cut back by 4 bases and J by 8 bases. CDR3: CASSPTSGSGDEQFF. CDR3 coding DNA: TGCGCCAGCAGCCCGACTAGCGGGAGCGGCGATGAGCAGTTCTTC.

The chain recombines TRBV4-1 with TRBJ2-7; D might be TRBD2 (5 bases). V was clipped by 0 bases and J by 4 bases, with 16 bases between them. The CDR3 spans 16 residues. Germline CDR1 and CDR2: MGHRA and YSYEKL. CDR3 residues: CASSQDTWRIQYEQYF. The CDR3 region has the DNA TGCGCCAGCAGCCAAGATACCTGGAGGATCCAGTACGAGCAGTACTTC.

This chain links TRBV10-1 with TRBJ2-7; D gene unclear. The CDR3 loop spans 13 amino acids. V gave up 2 bases and J gave up 0 bases, with 5 bases separating them. Germline CDR1 and CDR2: WNHNN and SYGVQD (reference sequence). CDR3 bases: TGCGCCAGCAGTGAGGCAGTCTCCTACGAGCAGTACTTC. Its translation: CASSEAVSYEQYF.

This clone was counted once. The chain carries TRBV21-1 and TRBJ1-2; the D call in the table, TRBD1, was not verified against the DNA. TRBV21-1 is a pseudogene locus. This CDR3 has 17 residues. The CDR3 sequence: CASSKVPWTGGWYGYTF. CDR3 coding DNA: TGTGCCAGCAGCAAAGTACCGTGGACAGGGGGCTGGTATGGCTACACCTTC.

CDR3 region: CASSLTRGNEQFF. The DNA of the CDR3 is TGTGCCAGCAGCTTAACCAGGGGAAATGAGCAGTTCTTC. This chain uses TRBV5-6 with TRBJ2-1; perhaps TRBD1 as D (6 bases). Trimming removed 2 bases at V and 7 bases at J, with 10 bases between. This CDR3 region has 13 residues. Germline V lookup: CDR1 SGHDT, CDR2 YYEEEE.